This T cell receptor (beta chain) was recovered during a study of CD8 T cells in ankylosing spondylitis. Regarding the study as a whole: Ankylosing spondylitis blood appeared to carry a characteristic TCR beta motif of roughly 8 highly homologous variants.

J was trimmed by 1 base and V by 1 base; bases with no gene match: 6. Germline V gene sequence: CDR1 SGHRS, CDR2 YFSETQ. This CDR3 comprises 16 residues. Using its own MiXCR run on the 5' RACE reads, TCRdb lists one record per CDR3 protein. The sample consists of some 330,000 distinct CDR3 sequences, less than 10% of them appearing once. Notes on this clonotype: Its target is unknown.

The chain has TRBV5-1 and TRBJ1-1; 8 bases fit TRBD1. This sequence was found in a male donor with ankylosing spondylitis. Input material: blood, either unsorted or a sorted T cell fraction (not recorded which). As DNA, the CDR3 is TGCGCCAGCAGCTTGACGGACAGGGTTGGGAACACTGAAGCTTTCTTT. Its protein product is CASSLTDRVGNTEAFF.